These T cell receptor beta chains were read from a single sample in a study of blood T cell repertoires in COVID-19. Assay: immunoSEQ multiplex PCR; the TCRdb copy retains only in-frame clones and omits some. The sample yields some 120,000 clones, 81% seen once. Sequencing was performed on peripheral blood. The receptors derive from a man aged 25 to 40 with COVID-19, enrolled during active disease. CDR3s include the opening cysteine and the closing phenylalanine or tryptophan. D genes are given only for firm matches. Clone sizes are given selectively: once, few, many, or a class where the clone is expanded.

clone size	D gene	J gene	V gene	CDR3 DNA	CDR3 protein
NA	TRBD1	TRBJ1-1	TRBV7-3	TGTGCCAGCAGCGCCTCGGGACAGATGAACACTGAAGCTTTCTTT	CASSASGQMNTEAFF
NA	NA	TRBJ2-6	TRBV27	TGTGCCAGCAGATTGCAGGGTTCTGGGGCCAACGTCCTGACTTTC	CASRLQGSGANVLTF
once	NA	TRBJ2-4	TRBV18	TGTGCCAGCTCACCTTCCACAGGGAACTTGGAAAGCATTCAGTACTTC	CASSPSTGNLESIQYF
NA	NA	TRBJ2-4	TRBV30	TGTGCCTGGAGCACCGGGATGGACATTCAGTACTTC	CAWSTGMDIQYF
NA	TRBD2	TRBJ2-5	TRBV28	TGTGCCAGCAGTCCGGCTAGCGGGGGGGACCAAGAGACCCAGTACTTC	CASSPASGGDQETQYF
NA	NA	TRBJ1-1	TRBV4-1	TGCGCCAGCAGCCAAGTGGGGAAGGCCCCGAGGGAGGAAGCTTTCTTT	CASSQVGKAPREEAFF
NA	TRBD2	TRBJ2-1	TRBV5-6	TGTGCCAGCAGCTTCGAGCGGGAGGGCCTTTTTCACCATGAGCAGTTCTTC	CASSFEREGLFHHEQFF
NA	TRBD1	TRBJ1-4	TRBV4-2	TGTGCCAGCAGCCAAACTCCGGGACAGCCAAATGAAAAACTGTTTTTT	CASSQTPGQPNEKLFF
NA	TRBD1	TRBJ1-1	TRBV29-1	TGCAGCGTTGAAGGCAGGGGGTCCGGGGAAGCTTTCTTT	CSVEGRGSGEAFF
NA	TRBD1	TRBJ1-4	TRBV5-4	TGTGCCAGCAGCTCACAGGGGGCGGGGGAAAAACTGTTTTTT	CASSSQGAGEKLFF
NA	NA	TRBJ1-2	TRBV9	TGTGCCAGCAGCGGAGGAGGGAGGCCTAGGAATGGCTACACCTTC	CASSGGGRPRNGYTF
NA	NA	TRBJ1-6	TRBV23-1	TGCGCCAGCAATGGGACATTCAATTCACCCCTCCACTTT	CASNGTFNSPLHF
NA	NA	TRBJ2-1	TRBV2	TGTGCCAGCAAGCCTGAACCCCCCGAGCAGTTCTTC	CASKPEPPEQFF
NA	NA	TRBJ2-2	TRBV2	TGTGCCAGCAAACGGGCGAACACCGGGGAGCTGTTTTTT	CASKRANTGELFF
NA	TRBD1	TRBJ1-2	TRBV29-1	TGCAGCGTTGAAGAGAGGGGACGGAGGGGGCATCCTTCTACAAGTAATGGCTACACCTTC	CSVEERGRRGHPSTSNGYTF
few	NA	TRBJ1-5	TRBV19	TGTGCCAGTAGTACTCCCTCCGGACACGTTTTCAATCAGCCCCAGCATTTT	CASSTPSGHVFNQPQHF
NA	TRBD1	TRBJ1-6	TRBV7-2	TGTGCCAGCAGCTTAGACAGGGGGACACCCCTCCACTTT	CASSLDRGTPLHF